This TCR beta chain was found in a study of cytomegalovirus exposure and HLA in healthy donors. General study results and limits: TCR beta chain V- and J-gene trimming was linked, in a later analysis, to a missense variant in DCLRE1C. The study assumed roughly uniform donor sequencing depth for presence/absence analyses. Reported findings show TCR beta sequences accurately forecast HLA-A and HLA-B alleles in most subjects.

This clone was counted a few times. The target antigen is unknown. V lost 9 bases and J 5 bases, leaving 15 bases between the germline ends. CDR3 size: 13 residues. Germline assignment: CDR1 SEHNR and CDR2 FQNEAQ (reference sequence). The PCR contained 60 Vbeta and 13 Jbeta primers. Methods used by the authors: An analysis performed later counted about 80 million unique TCR beta chains (roughly 10 million of them shared). Data came from immunoSEQ multiplex PCR; TCRdb stores just in-frame clones and leaves some out. That table furnishes V, J and clone size, whereas the DNA furnished D and trimming. The data hold 110,000 to 150,000 clones, with around 10% observed a single time.

The TCR was taken from a man aged 50-59 years in good health and CMV-seronegative. Sequenced material: PBMCs. The chain recombines TRBV7-9 with TRBJ2-3, with D tentatively TRBD2 (5 bases). As DNA, the CDR3 is TGTGCCAGTCAGCGGAGCACGCAAGATACGCAGTATTTT. Translation gives CASQRSTQDTQYF.